This TCR beta chain was sequenced during a study of cytotoxic CD8 clonotypes in ibrutinib-treated CLL. On the study more broadly: Timing of response sample collection was a median roughly twelve months after treatment start, with a range of 6 to 36. Findings of the study overall: Upon ibrutinib response clonality rose, and upon progression it fell back toward baseline. Patients had baseline clonality above age-matched healthy donors, and this clonality moved with circulating CD8+ T-cell counts.

From germline, CDR1 is MNHEY and CDR2 SVGAGI. There are 13 residues in the CDR3. J was trimmed by 7 bases and V by 2 bases; bases with no gene match: 4. Assay used: immunoSEQ multiplex PCR; TCRdb lists only in-frame clones, some missing. This sample has about 97,000 clones; about 78% occur once, and the top ten carry around 32%. The authors obtained roughly 2.2 micrograms of genomic DNA from cryopreserved PBMCs for TCR beta libraries. Comments on this clone: Its antigen is undetermined.

Sequences were derived from PBMCs, sampled after 12 months of ibrutinib treatment. This TCR derives from a human donor with chronic lymphocytic leukemia. This chain connects TRBV6-5 to TRBJ1-1; 7 bases agree with TRBD1. CDR3 bases: TGTGCCAGCAGTTACCTTAACAGGGGTGAAGCTTTCTTT. It is translated as CASSYLNRGEAFF.